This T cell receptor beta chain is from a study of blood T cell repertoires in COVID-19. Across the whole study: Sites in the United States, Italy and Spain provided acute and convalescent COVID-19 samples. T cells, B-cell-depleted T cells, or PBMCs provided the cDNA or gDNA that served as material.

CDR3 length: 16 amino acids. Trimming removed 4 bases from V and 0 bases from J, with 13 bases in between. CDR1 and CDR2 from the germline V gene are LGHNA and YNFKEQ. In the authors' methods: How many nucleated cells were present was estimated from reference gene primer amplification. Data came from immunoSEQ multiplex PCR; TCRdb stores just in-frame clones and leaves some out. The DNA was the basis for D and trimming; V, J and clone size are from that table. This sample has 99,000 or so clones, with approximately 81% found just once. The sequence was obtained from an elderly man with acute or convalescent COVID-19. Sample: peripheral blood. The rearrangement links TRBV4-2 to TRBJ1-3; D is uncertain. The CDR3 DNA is TGTGCCAGCAGCCCCACACGTTTAAGCTCTGGAAACACCATATATTTT. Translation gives CASSPTRLSSGNTIYF.